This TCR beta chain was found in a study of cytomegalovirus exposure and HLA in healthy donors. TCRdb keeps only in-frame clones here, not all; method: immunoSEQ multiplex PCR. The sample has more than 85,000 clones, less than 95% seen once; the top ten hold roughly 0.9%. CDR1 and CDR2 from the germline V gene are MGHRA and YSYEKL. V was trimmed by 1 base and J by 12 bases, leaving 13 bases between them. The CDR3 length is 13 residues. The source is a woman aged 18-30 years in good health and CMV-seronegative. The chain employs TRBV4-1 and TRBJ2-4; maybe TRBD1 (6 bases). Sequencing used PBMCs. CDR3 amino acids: CASSQGVEGGQYF. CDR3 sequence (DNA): TGCGCCAGCAGCCAAGGGGTCGAAGGGGGTCAGTACTTC.